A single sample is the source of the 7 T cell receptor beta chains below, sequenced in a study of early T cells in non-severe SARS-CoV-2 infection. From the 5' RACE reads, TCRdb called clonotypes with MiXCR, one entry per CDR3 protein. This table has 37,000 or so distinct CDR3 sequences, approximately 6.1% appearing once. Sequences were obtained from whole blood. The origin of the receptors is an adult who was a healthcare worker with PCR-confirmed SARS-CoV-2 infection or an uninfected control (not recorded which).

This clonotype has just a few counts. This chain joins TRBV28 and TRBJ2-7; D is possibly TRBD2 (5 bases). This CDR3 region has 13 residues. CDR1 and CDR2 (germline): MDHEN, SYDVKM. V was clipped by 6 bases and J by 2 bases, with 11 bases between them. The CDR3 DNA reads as TGTGCCAGCAGCTTCGGGATCCCCTACGAGCAGTACTTC. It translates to CASSFGIPYEQYF.

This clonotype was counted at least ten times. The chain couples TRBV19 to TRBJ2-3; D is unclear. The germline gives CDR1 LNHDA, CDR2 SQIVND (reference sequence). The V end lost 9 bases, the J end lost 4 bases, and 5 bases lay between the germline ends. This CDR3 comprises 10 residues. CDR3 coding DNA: TGTGCCAGCGCGCCAGATACGCAGTATTTT. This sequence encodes CASAPDTQYF.

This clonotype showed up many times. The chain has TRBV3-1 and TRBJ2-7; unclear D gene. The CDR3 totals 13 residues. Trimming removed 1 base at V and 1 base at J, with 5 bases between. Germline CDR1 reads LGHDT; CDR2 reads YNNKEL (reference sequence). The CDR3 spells CASSQAWSYEQYF. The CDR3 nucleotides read TGTGCCAGCAGCCAAGCGTGGTCCTACGAGCAGTACTTC.

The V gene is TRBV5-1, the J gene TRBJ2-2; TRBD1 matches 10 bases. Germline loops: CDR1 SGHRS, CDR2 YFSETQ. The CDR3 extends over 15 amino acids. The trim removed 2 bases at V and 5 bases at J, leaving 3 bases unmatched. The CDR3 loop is CASSLPGQGTGELFF. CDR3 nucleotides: TGCGCCAGCAGCTTACCGGGACAGGGGACCGGGGAGCTGTTTTTT.

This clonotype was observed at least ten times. In nucleotides, the CDR3 is TGCAGCGTTGCAAGTGGGACTCACTCCTACAATGAGCAGTTCTTC. This codes for CSVASGTHSYNEQFF. The V call is TRBV29-1, the J call TRBJ2-1, with D tentatively TRBD2 (6 bases). Germline V gene sequence: CDR1 SQVTM, CDR2 ANQGSEA. This CDR3 has 15 amino acids. With 4 bases removed from V and 0 bases from J, the gap between germline ends came to 13 bases.

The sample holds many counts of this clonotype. In nucleotides, the CDR3 is TGCGCCAGCAGCAGCGGGACGGTAGCCTACGAGCAGTACTTC. Protein sequence: CASSSGTVAYEQYF. The V call is TRBV5-1, the J call TRBJ2-7; 7 bases agree with TRBD2. CDR3 length equals 14 residues. V trimming: 4 bases; J trimming: 2 bases; junction bases outside the gene matches: 6. Germline loops: CDR1 SGHRS, CDR2 YFSETQ. Drawing the rest from reference TRBV5-1 and TRBJ2-7, the complete variable domain is KAGVTQTPRYLIKTRGQQVTLSCSPISGHRSVSWYQQTPGQGLQFLFEYFSETQRNKGNFPGRFSGRQFSNSRSEMNVSTLELGDSALYLCASSSGTVAYEQYFGPGTRLTVT.

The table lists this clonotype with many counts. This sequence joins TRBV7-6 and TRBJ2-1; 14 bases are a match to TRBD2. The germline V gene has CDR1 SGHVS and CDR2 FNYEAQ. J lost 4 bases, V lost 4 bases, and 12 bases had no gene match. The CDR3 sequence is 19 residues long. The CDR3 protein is CASSSTPGLAGVRYNEQFF. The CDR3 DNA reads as TGTGCCAGCAGCTCCACACCGGGACTAGCGGGAGTTCGGTACAATGAGCAGTTCTTC.